One sample yielded the 4 T cell receptor beta chains listed below, sequenced in a study of blood T cell repertoires in COVID-19. TCRdb's table, derived via immunoSEQ multiplex PCR, lists solely in-frame clones and lacks some. The sample has approximately 140,000 clones; roughly four fifths are singletons. The sequenced sample was peripheral blood. These receptors came from a human donor in a cohort sampled during active COVID-19.

The J gene is TRBJ1-1, the V gene TRBV27, with 7 bases matching TRBD1. The CDR3 contains 14 residues. With V trimmed by 6 bases and J by 1 base, 5 bases remained unmatched. CDR1 MNHEY and CDR2 SMNVEV come from the germline V gene (reference sequence). This CDR3 is CASRSNRGNTEAFF. The CDR3 DNA reads TGTGCCAGCAGATCAAACAGGGGGAACACTGAAGCTTTCTTT.

The rearrangement links TRBV5-4 to TRBJ2-1, with TRBD2 matching 12 bases. Germline CDR1 SGHNT, CDR2 YYREEE (reference sequence). The CDR3 has 16 residues. Trimming at V came to 4 bases and at J to 4 bases, leaving 6 bases not matched to a gene. CDR3 coding DNA: TGTGCCAGCAGCCTATGGGGACTAGCGGGTTACAATGAGCAGTTCTTC. It encodes CASSLWGLAGYNEQFF.

The chain joins TRBV11-2 to TRBJ2-1, with 7 bases fitting TRBD2. Germline lookup yields CDR1 SGHAT and CDR2 FQNNGV. The CDR3 spans 14 residues. The V segment lost 5 bases and the J segment 2 bases; nucleotides outside the gene matches: 3. The CDR3 bases are TGTGCCAGCAGCGGGCTAGCGGCCTACAATGAGCAGTTCTTC. Protein product: CASSGLAAYNEQFF.

The V gene is TRBV5-1, the J gene TRBJ1-4; D is unresolved. The germline gives CDR1 SGHRS, CDR2 YFSETQ. This CDR3 region has 15 residues. With 2 bases removed from V and 5 bases from J, the gap between germline ends came to 13 bases. The DNA for the CDR3 is TGCGCCAGCAGCTTCCTCCCAGGCAAGAATGAAAAACTGTTTTTT. Encoded protein: CASSFLPGKNEKLFF.